The present TCR beta chain was sequenced within a study of Graves' ophthalmopathy and Graves' hyperthyroidism. Study findings and constraints: Among thyroid clonotypes expanded above 0.001 frequency, most also appeared in blood.

Many counts were recorded for this clonotype. What it binds is unknown. The sequenced template was RNA, covering the TCR beta CDR3 region. The library came from an HTBI-primed first-round RT-PCR and a second-round multiplex PCR. TCRdb re-called the multiplex PCR reads with MiXCR, one entry per CDR3 protein. The sample includes approximately 700,000 distinct CDR3 sequences, under 50% of them seen just once. The germline CDR1 and CDR2 sequences are SGHAT and FQNNGV. V lost 3 bases to trimming and J lost 4 bases; unmatched junction nucleotides: 10. This CDR3 is built from 18 residues. The chain links TRBV11-2 to TRBJ2-6; 9 bases align to TRBD1. The sequence derives from an adult man with Graves' ophthalmopathy. Sequenced sample: peripheral blood. The CDR3 DNA follows: TGTGCCAGCAGCTTGGGGTGGGACAGGGCGTCGGGGGCCAACGTCCTGACTTTC. Translation gives CASSLGWDRASGANVLTF.